These 24 T cell receptor beta chains originate from one sample sequenced in a study of cytomegalovirus exposure and HLA in healthy donors. With 60 Vbeta and 13 Jbeta primers, the PCR was carried out. Using immunoSEQ multiplex PCR, the repertoire was profiled, and TCRdb retains in-frame clones only, with some absent. The sample gives approximately 210,000 clones, 87% of which show up once; 1% to 1.5% is in the top ten. Source material: PBMCs. All receptors come from a man aged 30-40 years in good health and CMV-seronegative.

The chain is built from TRBV25-1 and TRBJ2-3, with D possibly TRBD2 on 5 matching bases. The CDR3 extends over 16 amino acids. Germline V gene lookup returns CDR1 MGHDK and CDR2 SYGVNS. Trimming pared 2 bases from V and 1 base from J, leaving 13 bases between. The CDR3 loop reads CASSEGRVWGTDTQYF. The CDR3 DNA reads TGTGCCAGCAGTGAAGGGCGGGTTTGGGGCACAGATACGCAGTATTTT.

J is TRBJ1-4 and V is TRBV7-9; D is perhaps TRBD1 (5 bases). The CDR3 extends over 16 amino acids. Trimming shortened V by 4 bases and J by 8 bases, and 20 bases separated the two germline ends. The germline V gene encodes CDR1 SEHNR and CDR2 FQNEAQ (reference sequence). The DNA for the CDR3 is TGTGCCAGCAGCTACACCGTGGGGCCGCTGGCGGAAAAACTGTTTTTT. Translated, it gives CASSYTVGPLAEKLFF. Using reference TRBV7-9 and TRBJ1-4 for the parts outside the CDR3, the full variable domain is DTGVSQNPRHKITKRGQNVTFRCDPISEHNRLYWYRQTLGQGPEFLTYFQNEAQLEKSRLLSDRFSAERPKGSFSTLEIQRTEQGDSAMYLCASSYTVGPLAEKLFFGSGTQLSVL.

This chain uses TRBV6-5 with TRBJ2-7; TRBD2 matches at 10 bases. This CDR3 contains 12 residues. The V and J ends lost 7 bases and 7 bases, in that order; junction bases with no gene match: 4. The V gene's germline CDR1 is MNHEY and CDR2 SVGAGI. The CDR3 DNA sequence: TGTGCCAGCACCGCAGCGGGAGGGGAGCAGTACTTC. Protein sequence: CASTAAGGEQYF.

V gene TRBV6-5 combines with J gene TRBJ2-6; 11 nucleotides line up with TRBD1. Unmatched junction bases numbered 10, after V lost 6 bases and J lost 15 bases. Germline loops: CDR1 MNHEY, CDR2 SVGAGI. The CDR3 totals 14 residues. In DNA form, the CDR3 reads TGTGCCAGCAGATCCCCGGGACAGGGGGTTGGCCTGACTTTC. Translation: CASRSPGQGVGLTF.

The J gene is TRBJ2-7, the V gene TRBV15; 8 bases agree with TRBD2. With V trimmed by 0 bases and J by 7 bases, 2 bases remained unmatched. From germline, CDR1 is LNHNV and CDR2 YYDKDF (reference sequence). The CDR3 is 13 residues long. The CDR3 is CATSRDREGEQYF. In DNA, the CDR3 is TGTGCCACCAGCAGAGATCGGGAGGGAGAGCAGTACTTC.

V and J are TRBV6-1 and TRBJ2-6; 7 bases match TRBD2. V lost 1 base, J lost 0 bases, and 6 bases stayed unmatched. CDR1 is MNHNS, CDR2 SASEGT, per germline. The CDR3 runs 18 residues. The CDR3: CASSEVFLAGSGANVLTF. The CDR3 coding sequence is TGTGCCAGCAGTGAAGTATTCTTAGCGGGCTCTGGGGCCAACGTCCTGACTTTC.

CDR3: CASSVGDNEETQYF. The CDR3 bases are TGTGCCAGCAGCGTAGGGGACAATGAAGAGACCCAGTACTTC. This chain links TRBV9 with TRBJ2-5, with D possibly being TRBD1 (6 bases). CDR1 is SGDLS and CDR2 is YYNGEE in the germline V gene. This CDR3 is built from 14 residues. Trimming stripped 0 bases from V and 3 bases from J, with 9 bases between.

This clone was picked up one time. V and J are TRBV2 and TRBJ2-1; a weak D match, TRBD2 (5 bases). The V end was cut by 6 bases, the J end by 15 bases, with 9 bases between. CDR3 size: 9 residues. Germline assignment: CDR1 SNHLY and CDR2 FYNNEI. CDR3 sequence: CASSPDWFF. CDR3 DNA: TGTGCCAGCAGCCCGGACTGGTTCTTC.

The chain has TRBV30 and TRBJ1-5; 8 nucleotides agree with TRBD1. J was trimmed by 6 bases and V by 2 bases; bases with no gene match: 3. Germline CDR1 reads GTSNPN; CDR2 reads SVGIG (reference sequence). This CDR3 is 13 amino acids long. DNA of the CDR3: TGTGCCTGGAGTAGACAGGGGAGTCAGCCCCAGCATTTT. Translated, it gives CAWSRQGSQPQHF.

The V gene is TRBV28, the J gene TRBJ2-3; possible D gene TRBD1, 6 bases. Per germline, CDR1 MDHEN and CDR2 SYDVKM. V lost 3 bases and J lost 1, with 20 bases in between. CDR3 length equals 18 residues. The CDR3 DNA reads as TGTGCCAGCAGTTTGAATAAACAGGGTTTGGTGGGCACAGATACGCAGTATTTT. Residues: CASSLNKQGLVGTDTQYF.

Remarks on this clone: The same CDR3 also results from other DNA sequences found in this sample. The gene calls are TRBV6-5 and TRBJ2-1, with 7 bases fitting TRBD2. The CDR3 has 11 residues. From germline, CDR1 is MNHEY and CDR2 SVGAGI. The trim removed 5 bases at V and 8 bases at J, leaving 0 bases unmatched. The CDR3 DNA follows: TGTGCCAGCAGTCGGGGGGATGAGCAGTTCTTC. Its translation is CASSRGDEQFF.

As regards this clone: At the DNA level, this CDR3 is encoded by other sequences in the same sample as well. The chain links TRBV2 to TRBJ2-2; 7 nucleotides match TRBD2. CDR3 size: 16 residues. The V and J ends lost 2 bases and 1 base, in that order; junction bases with no gene match: 4. The germline V gene has CDR1 SNHLY and CDR2 FYNNEI. DNA of the CDR3: TGTGCCAGCAGTGAATGGACGGGAGGGAACACCGGGGAGCTGTTTTTT. Translation: CASSEWTGGNTGELFF.

The chain has TRBV19 and TRBJ1-1; the D is unclear. Trimming shortened V by 3 bases and J by 7 bases, and 6 bases separated the two germline ends. The CDR3 spans 11 residues. Germline lookup yields CDR1 LNHDA and CDR2 SQIVND (reference sequence). The CDR3 sequence: CASSISDEAFF. The CDR3 DNA reads as TGTGCCAGTAGTATCAGCGATGAAGCTTTCTTT.

In nucleotides, the CDR3 is TGCGCCAGCAGCCAAGACACCGGGACAGGGTTTGAAAAACTGTTTTTT. It is translated as CASSQDTGTGFEKLFF. The rearrangement uses TRBV4-1 and TRBJ1-4; 9 bases map to TRBD1. CDR1 and CDR2 (germline): MGHRA, YSYEKL. There are 16 residues in the CDR3. J gave up 7 bases and V 0 bases, and 6 bases lay outside the gene matches.

This clone was detected once. The gene calls are TRBV7-2 and TRBJ1-1, with 8 bases matching TRBD1. V dropped 4 bases and J dropped 2; count of bases not matched to a gene: 3. This CDR3 has 14 amino acids. CDR1 and CDR2 (germline): SGHTA, FQGNSA. The CDR3 here is CASSSDRVNTEAFF. The DNA for the CDR3 is TGTGCCAGCAGCTCGGACAGGGTTAACACTGAAGCTTTCTTT. Variable domain in full (rest from reference TRBV7-2 and TRBJ1-1): GAGVSQSPSNKVTEKGKDVELRCDPISGHTALYWYRQSLGQGLEFLIYFQGNSAPDKSGLPSDRFSAERTGGSVSTLTIQRTQQEDSAVYLCASSSDRVNTEAFFGQGTRLTVV.

The chain combines TRBV10-1 with TRBJ1-3, with TRBD1 matching 8 bases. V lost 4 bases, J lost 5 bases, and 7 bases stayed unmatched. Germline V gene sequence: CDR1 WNHNN, CDR2 SYGVQD (reference sequence). The CDR3 is made up of 15 amino acids. In DNA, the CDR3 is TGCGCCAGCAGTGCCTTCAGGACAGGGAGAAACACCATATATTTT. Protein sequence: CASSAFRTGRNTIYF.

The CDR3, as DNA: TGTGCCTGGAGTGATCGGGGCGGGAGCGCGCGGCTTGGGCAGTACTTC. Translation gives CAWSDRGGSARLGQYF. The chain couples TRBV30 to TRBJ2-7; 7 bases are shared with TRBD2. The V and J ends lost 1 base and 9 bases, in that order; junction bases with no gene match: 18. This CDR3 has 16 amino acids. Germline CDR1 GTSNPN, CDR2 SVGIG (reference sequence).

J is TRBJ2-7 and V is TRBV5-1, with 9 bases aligning to TRBD2. The germline gives CDR1 SGHRS, CDR2 YFSETQ. The junction had 9 bases not matched to a gene; V was cut back by 5 bases and J by 6 bases. The CDR3 runs 14 residues. CDR3 sequence (DNA): TGCGCCAGCAGTTTAGCGGGGGCCATCTCCGAGCAGTACTTC. The encoded protein is CASSLAGAISEQYF. The full variable domain, with the rest looked up from reference TRBV5-1 and TRBJ2-7, is KAGVTQTPRYLIKTRGQQVTLSCSPISGHRSVSWYQQTPGQGLQFLFEYFSETQRNKGNFPGRFSGRQFSNSRSEMNVSTLELGDSALYLCASSLAGAISEQYFGPGTRLTVT.

The genes are TRBV9 and TRBJ2-3, with 8 bases fitting TRBD2. The germline gives CDR1 SGDLS, CDR2 YYNGEE. Unmatched junction bases numbered 3, after V lost 0 bases and J lost 3 bases. This CDR3 contains 15 residues. This CDR3 is CASSVAGGPTDTQYF. In DNA form, the CDR3 reads TGTGCCAGCAGCGTAGCGGGAGGGCCTACAGATACGCAGTATTTT.

The chain carries TRBV21-1 and TRBJ2-1; the table's TRBD1 call for D was not verified on the DNA. TRBV21-1 is deemed a pseudogene. This CDR3 has 18 amino acids. The DNA of the CDR3 is TGTGCCAGCAGCAAAGCGTACCTAGCAGGGGCCGCCTACAATGAGCAGTTCTTC. This encodes CASSKAYLAGAAYNEQFF.

The V and J genes are TRBV7-9 and TRBJ1-2; TRBD1 is a possible D gene (6 bases). Trimming removed 4 bases from V and 8 bases from J, with 17 bases in between. The CDR3 totals 14 residues. Germline CDR1 is SEHNR and CDR2 is FQNEAQ (reference sequence). The CDR3 DNA reads as TGTGCCAGCAGCTGGGGGCAGGCAGGGCTGGGCTACACCTTC. It specifies CASSWGQAGLGYTF.

This rearrangement joins TRBV27 to TRBJ2-7, with TRBD2 identical over 7 bases. This CDR3 spans 16 amino acids. The V and J ends lost 4 bases and 0 bases, in that order; junction bases with no gene match: 9. Germline loops: CDR1 MNHEY, CDR2 SMNVEV (reference sequence). For the CDR3, the DNA is TGTGCCAGCAGTTCAATGGGGGGAGGGGTCTCCTACGAGCAGTACTTC. This sequence encodes CASSSMGGGVSYEQYF.

J is TRBJ1-5 and V is TRBV11-2, with 8 nucleotides matching TRBD1. Trimming cost V 4 bases and J 4 bases; bases outside gene matches: 9. This CDR3 region has 16 residues. Germline lookup yields CDR1 SGHAT and CDR2 FQNNGV. The CDR3 nucleotides read TGTGCCAGCAGCTACGGGGCAGGGGGCGCAAATCAGCCCCAGCATTTT. As protein: CASSYGAGGANQPQHF. The variable domain in full, with the rest retrieved from reference TRBV11-2 and TRBJ1-5, is EAGVAQSPRYKIIEKRQSVAFWCNPISGHATLYWYQQILGQGPKLLIQFQNNGVVDDSQLPKDRFSAERLKGVDSTLKIQPAKLEDSAVYLCASSYGAGGANQPQHFGDGTRLSIL.

V usage is TRBV25-1 and J usage is TRBJ2-7; possibly TRBD2 for D (6 bases). Trimming took off 1 base at V and 6 bases at J, with 22 bases between the two ends. Germline V gives CDR1 MGHDK, CDR2 SYGVNS. CDR3 size: 17 residues. CDR3 protein: CASSESVPYTGGIEQYF. For the CDR3, the DNA is TGTGCCAGCAGTGAATCAGTTCCCTACACAGGAGGGATCGAGCAGTACTTC.